This paragraph reports one T cell receptor beta chain. The source of the sample is a study of T cells in localized non-small cell lung cancer. Sequencing used immunoSEQ multiplex PCR; TCRdb keeps in-frame clones, though not all of them. The profile shows some 130,000 clones, 89% of them singletons. V was pared by 3 bases and J by 3 bases, with 10 bases of the junction left unmatched. CDR3 length: 16 amino acids. Per germline, CDR1 LNHDA and CDR2 SQIVND (reference sequence). J is TRBJ2-5 and V is TRBV19; 7 nucleotides line up with TRBD1. The clonotype originates from a female donor of 60 years or more with stage I lung adenocarcinoma. The sequenced sample was peripheral blood, obtained before any cancer treatment. The CDR3 spells CASSMGPAQGEETQYF. For the CDR3, the DNA is TGTGCCAGTAGTATGGGGCCCGCGCAGGGGGAAGAGACCCAGTACTTC.